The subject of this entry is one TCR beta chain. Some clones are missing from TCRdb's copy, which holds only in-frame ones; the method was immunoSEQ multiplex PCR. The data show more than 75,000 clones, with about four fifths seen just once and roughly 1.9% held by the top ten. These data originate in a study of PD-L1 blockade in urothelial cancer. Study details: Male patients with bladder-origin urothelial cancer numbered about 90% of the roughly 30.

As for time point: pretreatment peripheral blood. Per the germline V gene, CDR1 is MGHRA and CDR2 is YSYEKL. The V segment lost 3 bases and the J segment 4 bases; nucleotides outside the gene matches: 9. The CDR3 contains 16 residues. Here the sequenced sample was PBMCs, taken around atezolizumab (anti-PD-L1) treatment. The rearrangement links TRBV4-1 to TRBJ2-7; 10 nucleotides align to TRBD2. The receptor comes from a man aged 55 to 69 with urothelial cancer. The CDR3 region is CASSHGLADGGYEQYF. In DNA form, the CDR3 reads TGCGCCAGCAGCCACGGACTAGCGGACGGTGGGTACGAGCAGTACTTC.